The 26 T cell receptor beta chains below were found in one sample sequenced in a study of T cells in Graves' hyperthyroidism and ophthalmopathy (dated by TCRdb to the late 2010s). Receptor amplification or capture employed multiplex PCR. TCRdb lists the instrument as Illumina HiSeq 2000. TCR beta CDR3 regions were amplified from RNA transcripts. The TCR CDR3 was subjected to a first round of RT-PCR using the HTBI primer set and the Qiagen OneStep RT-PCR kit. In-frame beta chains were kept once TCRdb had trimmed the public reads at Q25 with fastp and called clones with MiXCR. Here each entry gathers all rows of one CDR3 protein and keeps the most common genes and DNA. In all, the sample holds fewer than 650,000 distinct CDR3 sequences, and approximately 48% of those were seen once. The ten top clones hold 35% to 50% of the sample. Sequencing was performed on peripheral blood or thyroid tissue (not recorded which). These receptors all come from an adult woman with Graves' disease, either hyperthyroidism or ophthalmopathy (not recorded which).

The CDR3 spells CASSHREGLEQYF. CDR3 bases: TGTGCCAGCAGCCACCGGGAGGGCCTCGAGCAGTACTTC. The rearrangement uses TRBV11-1 and TRBJ2-7, with 8 bases matching TRBD2. Per germline, CDR1 SGHAT and CDR2 FQDESV (reference sequence). V shed 5 bases and J 6 bases; nucleotides not matched to a gene: 6. This CDR3 has 13 residues. Supplemented by reference TRBV11-1 and TRBJ2-7, the full variable domain reads EAEVAQSPRYKITEKSQAVAFWCDPISGHATLYWYRQILGQGPELLVQFQDESVVDDSQLPKDRFSAERLKGVDSTLKIQPAELGDSAMYLCASSHREGLEQYFGPGTRLTVT.

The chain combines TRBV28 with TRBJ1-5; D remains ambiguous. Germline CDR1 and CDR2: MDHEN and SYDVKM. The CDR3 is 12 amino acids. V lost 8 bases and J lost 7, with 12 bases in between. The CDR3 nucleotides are TGTGCCAGCTCAGACCGGGCACAGCCCCAGCATTTT. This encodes CASSDRAQPQHF.

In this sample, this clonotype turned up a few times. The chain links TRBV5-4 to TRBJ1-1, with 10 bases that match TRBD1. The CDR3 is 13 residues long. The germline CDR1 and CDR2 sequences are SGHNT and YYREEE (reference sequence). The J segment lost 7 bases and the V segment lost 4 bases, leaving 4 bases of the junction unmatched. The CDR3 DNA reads TGTGCCAGCAGCCTAGGGACAGGGGATGAAGCTTTCTTT. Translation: CASSLGTGDEAFF.

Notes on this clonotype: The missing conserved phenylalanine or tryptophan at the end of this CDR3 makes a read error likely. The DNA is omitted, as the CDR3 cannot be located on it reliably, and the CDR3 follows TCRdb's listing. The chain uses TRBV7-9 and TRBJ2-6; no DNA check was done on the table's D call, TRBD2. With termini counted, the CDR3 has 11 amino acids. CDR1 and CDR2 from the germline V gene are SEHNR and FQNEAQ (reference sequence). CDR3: CASKLAGGQSP.

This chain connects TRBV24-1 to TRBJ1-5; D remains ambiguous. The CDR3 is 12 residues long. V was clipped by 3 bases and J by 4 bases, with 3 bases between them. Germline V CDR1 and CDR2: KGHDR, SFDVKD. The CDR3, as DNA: TGTGCCACCAGTGATAGAAATCAGCCCCAGCATTTT. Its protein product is CATSDRNQPQHF.

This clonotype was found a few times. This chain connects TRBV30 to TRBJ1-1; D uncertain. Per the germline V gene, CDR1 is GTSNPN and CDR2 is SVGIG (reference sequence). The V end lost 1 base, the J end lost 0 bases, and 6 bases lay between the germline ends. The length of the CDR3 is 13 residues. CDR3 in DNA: TGTGCCTGGAGTGACGGTTTGAACACTGAAGCTTTCTTT. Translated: CAWSDGLNTEAFF.

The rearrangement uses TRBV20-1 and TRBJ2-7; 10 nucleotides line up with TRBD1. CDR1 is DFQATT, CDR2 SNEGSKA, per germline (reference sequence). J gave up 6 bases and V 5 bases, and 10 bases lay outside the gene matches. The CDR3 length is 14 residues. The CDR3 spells CSAPLGQGSREQYF. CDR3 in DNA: TGCAGTGCTCCGTTGGGACAGGGGTCCCGCGAGCAGTACTTC.

CDR3 protein: CASRRTRDDTEAFF. CDR3 bases: TGTGCCAGCAGGAGAACCAGGGATGACACTGAAGCTTTCTTT. This chain uses TRBV7-2 with TRBJ1-1; maybe TRBD1 (5 bases). The V end was cut by 6 bases, the J end by 3 bases, with 14 bases between. The germline V gene encodes CDR1 SGHTA and CDR2 FQGNSA. The CDR3 runs to 14 residues.

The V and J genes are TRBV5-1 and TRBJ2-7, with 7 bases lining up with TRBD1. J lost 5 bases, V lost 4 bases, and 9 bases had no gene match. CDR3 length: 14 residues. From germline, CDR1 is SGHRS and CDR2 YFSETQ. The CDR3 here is CASSRMTGIHEQYF. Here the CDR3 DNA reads TGCGCCAGCAGCCGAATGACAGGGATCCACGAGCAGTACTTC.

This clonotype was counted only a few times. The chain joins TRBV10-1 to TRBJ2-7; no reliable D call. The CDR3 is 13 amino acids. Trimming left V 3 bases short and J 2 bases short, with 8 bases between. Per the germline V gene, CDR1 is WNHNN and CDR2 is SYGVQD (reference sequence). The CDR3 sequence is CASSEGPAYEQYF. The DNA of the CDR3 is TGCGCCAGCAGTGAAGGTCCCGCCTACGAGCAGTACTTC.

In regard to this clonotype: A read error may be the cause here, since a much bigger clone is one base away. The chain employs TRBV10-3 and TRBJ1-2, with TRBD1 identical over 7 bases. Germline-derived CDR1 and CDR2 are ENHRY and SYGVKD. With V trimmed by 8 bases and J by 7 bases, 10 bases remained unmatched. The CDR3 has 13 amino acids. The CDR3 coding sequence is TGTGCCATCGGTGTCACAGGGGAAGGTGGCTACACCTTC. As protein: CAIGVTGEGGYTF.

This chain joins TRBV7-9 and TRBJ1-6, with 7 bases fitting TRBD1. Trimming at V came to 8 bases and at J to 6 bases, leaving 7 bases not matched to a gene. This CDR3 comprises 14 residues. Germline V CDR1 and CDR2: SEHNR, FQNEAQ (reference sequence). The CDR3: CASQAGTVNSPLHF. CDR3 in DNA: TGTGCCAGCCAAGCCGGGACAGTTAATTCACCCCTCCACTTT.

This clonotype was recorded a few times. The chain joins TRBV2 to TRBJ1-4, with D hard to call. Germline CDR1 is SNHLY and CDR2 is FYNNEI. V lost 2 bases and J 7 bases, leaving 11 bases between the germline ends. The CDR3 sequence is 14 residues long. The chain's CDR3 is CASSERTEAEKLFF. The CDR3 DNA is TGTGCCAGCAGTGAACGAACGGAGGCTGAAAAACTGTTTTTT.

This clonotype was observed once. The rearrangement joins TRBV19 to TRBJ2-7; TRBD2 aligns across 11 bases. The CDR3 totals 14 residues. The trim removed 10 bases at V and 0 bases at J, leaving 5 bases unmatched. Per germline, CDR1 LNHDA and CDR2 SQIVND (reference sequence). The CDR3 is CATSTSGGSYEQYF. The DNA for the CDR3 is TGTGCCACCAGTACTAGCGGGGGCTCCTACGAGCAGTACTTC.

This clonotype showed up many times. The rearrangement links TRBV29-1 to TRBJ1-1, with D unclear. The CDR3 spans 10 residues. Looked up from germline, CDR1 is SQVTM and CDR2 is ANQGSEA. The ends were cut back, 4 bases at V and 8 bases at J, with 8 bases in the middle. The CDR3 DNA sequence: TGCAGCGTTGTAGTGGTCGAAGCTTTCTTT. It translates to CSVVVVEAFF.

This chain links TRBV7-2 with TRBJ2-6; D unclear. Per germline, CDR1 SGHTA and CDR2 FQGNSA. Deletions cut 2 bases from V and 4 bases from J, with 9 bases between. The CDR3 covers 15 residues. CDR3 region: CASSLWASGANVLTF. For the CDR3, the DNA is TGTGCCAGCAGCTTATGGGCATCGGGGGCCAACGTCCTGACTTTC.

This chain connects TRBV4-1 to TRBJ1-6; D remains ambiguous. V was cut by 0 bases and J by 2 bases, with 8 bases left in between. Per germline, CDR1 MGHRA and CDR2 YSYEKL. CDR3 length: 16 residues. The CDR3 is CASSQEVWPYNSPLHF. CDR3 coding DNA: TGCGCCAGCAGCCAAGAAGTTTGGCCCTATAATTCACCCCTCCACTTT.

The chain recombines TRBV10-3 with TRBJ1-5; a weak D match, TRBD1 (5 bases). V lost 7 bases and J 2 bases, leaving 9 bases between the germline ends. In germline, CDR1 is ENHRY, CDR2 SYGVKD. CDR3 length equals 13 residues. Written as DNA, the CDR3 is TGTGCCATCAAAGCGGGGCGCAATCAGCCCCAGCATTTT. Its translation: CAIKAGRNQPQHF.

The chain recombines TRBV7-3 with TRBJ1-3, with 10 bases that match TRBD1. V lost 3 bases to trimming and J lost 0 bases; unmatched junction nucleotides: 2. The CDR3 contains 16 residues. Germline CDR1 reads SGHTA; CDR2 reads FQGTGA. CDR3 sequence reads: CASSLDRGGSGNTIYF. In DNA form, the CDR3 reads TGTGCCAGCAGCTTGGACAGGGGGGGCTCTGGAAACACCATATATTTT.

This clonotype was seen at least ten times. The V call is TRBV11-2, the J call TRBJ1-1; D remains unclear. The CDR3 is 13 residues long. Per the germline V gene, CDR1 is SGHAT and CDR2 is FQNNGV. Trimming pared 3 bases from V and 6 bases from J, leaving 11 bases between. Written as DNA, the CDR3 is TGTGCCAGCAGCTTTTACGGGTCGGCTGAAGCTTTCTTT. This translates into CASSFYGSAEAFF. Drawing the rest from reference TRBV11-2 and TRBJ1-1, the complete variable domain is EAGVAQSPRYKIIEKRQSVAFWCNPISGHATLYWYQQILGQGPKLLIQFQNNGVVDDSQLPKDRFSAERLKGVDSTLKIQPAKLEDSAVYLCASSFYGSAEAFFGQGTRLTVV.

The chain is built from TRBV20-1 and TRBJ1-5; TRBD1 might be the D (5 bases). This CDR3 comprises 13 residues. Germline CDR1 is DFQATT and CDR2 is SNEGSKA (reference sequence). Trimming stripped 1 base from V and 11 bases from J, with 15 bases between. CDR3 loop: CSARGDGRETQHF. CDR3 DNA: TGCAGTGCTAGAGGGGACGGGAGGGAGACCCAGCATTTT.

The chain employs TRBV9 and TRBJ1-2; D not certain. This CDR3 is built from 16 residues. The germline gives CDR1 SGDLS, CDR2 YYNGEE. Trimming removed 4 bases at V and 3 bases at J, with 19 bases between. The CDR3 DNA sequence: TGTGCCAGCAGCTCCGATATGACGGGTTCCTACTATGGCTACACCTTC. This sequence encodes CASSSDMTGSYYGYTF.

The CDR3 reads CATSTETGHERDRELFF. The CDR3 DNA reads TGTGCCACCAGCACCGAGACAGGGCACGAACGTGACAGGGAGCTGTTTTTT. The V call is TRBV15, the J call TRBJ2-2, with 7 bases that match TRBD1. The CDR3 is 17 residues long. Germline assignment: CDR1 LNHNV and CDR2 YYDKDF (reference sequence). The trim removed 4 bases at V and 9 bases at J, leaving 17 bases unmatched.

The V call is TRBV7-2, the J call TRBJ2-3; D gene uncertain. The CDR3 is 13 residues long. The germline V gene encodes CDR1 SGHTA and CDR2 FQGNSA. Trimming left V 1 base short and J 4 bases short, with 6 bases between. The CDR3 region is CASSLGWADTQYF. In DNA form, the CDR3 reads TGTGCCAGCAGCTTAGGTTGGGCAGATACGCAGTATTTT.

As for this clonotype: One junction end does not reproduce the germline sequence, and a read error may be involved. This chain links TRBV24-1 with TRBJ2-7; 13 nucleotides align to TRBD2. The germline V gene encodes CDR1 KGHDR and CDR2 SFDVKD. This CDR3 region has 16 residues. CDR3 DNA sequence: TGTGCCACCAGTGATCCCGGGACTAGCGGGGAATACGGGCAGTACTTC. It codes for CATSDPGTSGEYGQYF.

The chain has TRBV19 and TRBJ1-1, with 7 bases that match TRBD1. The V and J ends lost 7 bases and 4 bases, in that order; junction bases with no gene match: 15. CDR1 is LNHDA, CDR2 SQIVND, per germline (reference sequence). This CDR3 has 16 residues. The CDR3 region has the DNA TGTGCCAGTACCACGACAGGGACAATCTCTAGCACTGAAGCTTTCTTT. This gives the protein CASTTTGTISSTEAFF.